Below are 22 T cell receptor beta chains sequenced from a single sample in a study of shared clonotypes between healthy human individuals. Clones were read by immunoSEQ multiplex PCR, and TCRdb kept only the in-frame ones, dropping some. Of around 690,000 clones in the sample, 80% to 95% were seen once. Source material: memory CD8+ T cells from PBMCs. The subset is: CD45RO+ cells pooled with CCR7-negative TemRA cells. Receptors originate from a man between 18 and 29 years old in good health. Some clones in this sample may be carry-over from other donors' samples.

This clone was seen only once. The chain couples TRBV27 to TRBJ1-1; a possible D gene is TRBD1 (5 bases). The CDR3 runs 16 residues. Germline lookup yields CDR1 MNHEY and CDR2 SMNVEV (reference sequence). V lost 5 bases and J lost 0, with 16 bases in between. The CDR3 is CASSPSRGELNTEAFF. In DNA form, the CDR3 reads TGTGCCAGCAGTCCCTCGCGGGGGGAGTTGAACACTGAAGCTTTCTTT.

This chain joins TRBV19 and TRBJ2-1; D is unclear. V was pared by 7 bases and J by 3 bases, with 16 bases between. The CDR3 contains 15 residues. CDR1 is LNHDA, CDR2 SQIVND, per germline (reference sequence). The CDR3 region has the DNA TGTGCCAGTACCCCTATCCCCGCGTACTACAATGAGCAGTTCTTC. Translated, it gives CASTPIPAYYNEQFF.

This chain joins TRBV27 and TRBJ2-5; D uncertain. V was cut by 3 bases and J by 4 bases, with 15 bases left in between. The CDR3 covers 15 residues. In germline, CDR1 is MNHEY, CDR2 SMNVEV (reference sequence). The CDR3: CASSLRWTDTETQYF. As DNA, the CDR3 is TGTGCCAGCAGTTTGCGATGGACCGACACAGAGACCCAGTACTTC.

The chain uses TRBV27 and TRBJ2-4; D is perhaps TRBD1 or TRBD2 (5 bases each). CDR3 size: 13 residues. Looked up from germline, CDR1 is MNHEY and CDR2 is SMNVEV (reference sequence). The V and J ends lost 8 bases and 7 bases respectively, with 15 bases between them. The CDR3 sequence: CASGGGWGNIQYF. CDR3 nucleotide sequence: TGTGCCAGCGGCGGCGGTTGGGGGAACATTCAGTACTTC.

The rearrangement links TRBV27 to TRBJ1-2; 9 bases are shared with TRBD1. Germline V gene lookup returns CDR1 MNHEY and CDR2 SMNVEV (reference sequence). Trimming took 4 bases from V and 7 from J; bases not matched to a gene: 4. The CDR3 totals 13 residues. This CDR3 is CASSSQGALGYTF. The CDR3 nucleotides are TGTGCCAGCAGTTCACAGGGGGCGCTTGGCTACACCTTC.

Written as DNA, the CDR3 is TGTGCCAGCAGCCAAGGGCCAGGGGACTATGGCTACACCTTC. This codes for CASSQGPGDYGYTF. The rearrangement links TRBV4-2 to TRBJ1-2; D perhaps matches TRBD1 (6 bases). Between the trimmed V and J ends, which lost 1 base and 3 bases, there was a span of 9 bases. Germline CDR1 reads LGHNA; CDR2 reads YNFKEQ. This CDR3 comprises 14 residues.

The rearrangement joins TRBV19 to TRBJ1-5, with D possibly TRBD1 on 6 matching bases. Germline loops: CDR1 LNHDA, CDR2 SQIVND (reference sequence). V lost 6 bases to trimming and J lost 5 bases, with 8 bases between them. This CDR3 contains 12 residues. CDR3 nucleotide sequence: TGTGCCAGTAGACAGGGTGATCAGCCCCAGCATTTT. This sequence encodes CASRQGDQPQHF.

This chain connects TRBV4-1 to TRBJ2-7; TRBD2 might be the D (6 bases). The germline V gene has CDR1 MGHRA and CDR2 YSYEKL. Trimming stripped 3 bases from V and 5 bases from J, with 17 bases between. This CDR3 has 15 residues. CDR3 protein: CASSHRLVTDDEQYF. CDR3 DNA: TGCGCCAGCAGCCACAGACTAGTTACCGATGACGAGCAGTACTTC.

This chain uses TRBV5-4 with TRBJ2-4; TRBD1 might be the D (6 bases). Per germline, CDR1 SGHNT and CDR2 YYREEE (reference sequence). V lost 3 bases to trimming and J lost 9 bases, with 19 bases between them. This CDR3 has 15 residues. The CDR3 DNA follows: TGTGCCAGCAGCTCATTTGTGACAGGTTCCGGCATTCAGTACTTC. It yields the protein CASSSFVTGSGIQYF.

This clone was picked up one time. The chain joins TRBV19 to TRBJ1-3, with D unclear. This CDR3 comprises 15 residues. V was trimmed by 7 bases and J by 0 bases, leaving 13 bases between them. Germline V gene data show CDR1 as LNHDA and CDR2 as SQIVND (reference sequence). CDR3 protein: CASTTFGSSGNTIYF. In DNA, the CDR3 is TGTGCCAGTACCACCTTTGGGTCCTCTGGAAACACCATATATTTT.

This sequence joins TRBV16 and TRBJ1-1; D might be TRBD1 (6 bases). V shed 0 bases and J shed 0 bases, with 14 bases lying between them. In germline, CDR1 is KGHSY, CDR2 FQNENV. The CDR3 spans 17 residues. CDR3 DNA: TGTGCCAGCAGCCAATCTTTGGCAGGGGAAATGAACACTGAAGCTTTCTTT. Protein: CASSQSLAGEMNTEAFF.

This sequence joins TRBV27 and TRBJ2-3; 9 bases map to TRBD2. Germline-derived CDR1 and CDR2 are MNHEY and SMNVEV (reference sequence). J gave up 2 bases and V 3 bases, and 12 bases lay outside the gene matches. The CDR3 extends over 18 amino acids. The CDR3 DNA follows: TGTGCCAGCAGTTTGTACGACCTAGCGGGAACCTTCACAGATACGCAGTATTTT. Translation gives CASSLYDLAGTFTDTQYF.

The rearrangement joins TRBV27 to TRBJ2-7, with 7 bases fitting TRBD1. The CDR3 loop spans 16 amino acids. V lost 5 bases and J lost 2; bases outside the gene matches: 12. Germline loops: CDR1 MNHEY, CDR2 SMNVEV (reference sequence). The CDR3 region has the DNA TGTGCCAGCAGTGACGGGGAAGGGGGCCTTCCCTACGAGCAGTACTTC. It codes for CASSDGEGGLPYEQYF.

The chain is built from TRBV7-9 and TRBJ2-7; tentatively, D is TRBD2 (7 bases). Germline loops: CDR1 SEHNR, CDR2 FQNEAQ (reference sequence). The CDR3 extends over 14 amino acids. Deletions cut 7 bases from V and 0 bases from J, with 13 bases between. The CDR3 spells CASTEGGSSYEQYF. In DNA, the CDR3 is TGTGCCAGCACCGAGGGGGGGAGCTCCTACGAGCAGTACTTC.

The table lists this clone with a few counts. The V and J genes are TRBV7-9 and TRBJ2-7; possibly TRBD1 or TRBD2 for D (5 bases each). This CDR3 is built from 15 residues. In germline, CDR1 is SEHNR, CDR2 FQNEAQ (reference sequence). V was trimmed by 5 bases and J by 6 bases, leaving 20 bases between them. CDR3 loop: CASSLGLSGRGEQYF. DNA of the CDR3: TGTGCCAGCAGCCTCGGACTCTCGGGAAGGGGCGAGCAGTACTTC. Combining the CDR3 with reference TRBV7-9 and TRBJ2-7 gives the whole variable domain DTGVSQNPRHKITKRGQNVTFRCDPISEHNRLYWYRQTLGQGPEFLTYFQNEAQLEKSRLLSDRFSAERPKGSFSTLEIQRTEQGDSAMYLCASSLGLSGRGEQYFGPGTRLTVT.

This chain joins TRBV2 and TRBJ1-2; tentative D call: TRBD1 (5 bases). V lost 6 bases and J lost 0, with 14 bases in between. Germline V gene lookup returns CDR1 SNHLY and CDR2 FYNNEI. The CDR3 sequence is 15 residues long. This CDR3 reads CASSQTDSSNYGYTF. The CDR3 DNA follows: TGTGCCAGCAGCCAGACCGACAGTTCTAACTATGGCTACACCTTC. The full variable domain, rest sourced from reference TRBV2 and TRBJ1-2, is EPEVTQTPSHQVTQMGQEVILRCVPISNHLYFYWYRQILGQKVEFLVSFYNNEISEKSEIFDDQFSVERPDGSNFTLKIRSTKLEDSAMYFCASSQTDSSNYGYTFGSGTRLTVV.

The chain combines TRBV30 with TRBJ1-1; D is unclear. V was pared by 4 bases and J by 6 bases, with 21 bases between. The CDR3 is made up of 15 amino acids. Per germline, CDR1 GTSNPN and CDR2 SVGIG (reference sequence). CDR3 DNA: TGTGCCTGGAACAGTTGGGGTATGAGTGTGGCTGAAGCTTTCTTT. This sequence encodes CAWNSWGMSVAEAFF.

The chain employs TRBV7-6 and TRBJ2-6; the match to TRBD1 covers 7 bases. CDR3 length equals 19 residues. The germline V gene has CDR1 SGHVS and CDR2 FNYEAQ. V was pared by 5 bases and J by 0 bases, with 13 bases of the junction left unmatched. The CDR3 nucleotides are TGTGCCAGCAGCCCCCGTACCGGACAGGCCTTCTCTGGGGCCAACGTCCTGACTTTC. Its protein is CASSPRTGQAFSGANVLTF. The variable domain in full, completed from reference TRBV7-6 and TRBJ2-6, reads GAGVSQSPRYKVTKRGQDVALRCDPISGHVSLYWYRQALGQGPEFLTYFNYEAQQDKSGLPNDRFSAERPEGSISTLTIQRTEQRDSAMYRCASSPRTGQAFSGANVLTFGAGSRLTVL.

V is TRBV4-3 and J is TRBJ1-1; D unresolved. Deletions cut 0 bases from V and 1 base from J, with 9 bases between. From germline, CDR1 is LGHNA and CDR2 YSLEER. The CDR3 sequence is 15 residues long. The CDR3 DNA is TGCGCCAGCAGCCAAGAGTGGGGTCCGAACACTGAAGCTTTCTTT. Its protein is CASSQEWGPNTEAFF.

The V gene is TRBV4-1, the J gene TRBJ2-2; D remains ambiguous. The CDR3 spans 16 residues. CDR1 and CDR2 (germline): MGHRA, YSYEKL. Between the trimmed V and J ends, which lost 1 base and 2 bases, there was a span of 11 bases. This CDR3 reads CASSQGVPINTGELFF. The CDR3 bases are TGCGCCAGCAGCCAAGGGGTGCCGATTAACACCGGGGAGCTGTTTTTT.

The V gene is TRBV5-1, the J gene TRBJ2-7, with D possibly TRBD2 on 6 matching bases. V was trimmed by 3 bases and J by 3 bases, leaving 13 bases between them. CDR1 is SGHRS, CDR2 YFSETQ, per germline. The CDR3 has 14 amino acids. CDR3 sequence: CASSSLKGGYEQYF. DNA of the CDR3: TGCGCCAGCAGCTCACTTAAGGGAGGCTACGAGCAGTACTTC.

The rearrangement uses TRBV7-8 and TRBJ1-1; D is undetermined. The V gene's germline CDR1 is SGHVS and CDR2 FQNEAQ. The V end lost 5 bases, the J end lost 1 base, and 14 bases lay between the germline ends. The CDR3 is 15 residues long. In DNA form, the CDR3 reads TGTGCCAGCAGCCTTTGGGAGAGGGCGAACACTGAAGCTTTCTTT. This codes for CASSLWERANTEAFF.